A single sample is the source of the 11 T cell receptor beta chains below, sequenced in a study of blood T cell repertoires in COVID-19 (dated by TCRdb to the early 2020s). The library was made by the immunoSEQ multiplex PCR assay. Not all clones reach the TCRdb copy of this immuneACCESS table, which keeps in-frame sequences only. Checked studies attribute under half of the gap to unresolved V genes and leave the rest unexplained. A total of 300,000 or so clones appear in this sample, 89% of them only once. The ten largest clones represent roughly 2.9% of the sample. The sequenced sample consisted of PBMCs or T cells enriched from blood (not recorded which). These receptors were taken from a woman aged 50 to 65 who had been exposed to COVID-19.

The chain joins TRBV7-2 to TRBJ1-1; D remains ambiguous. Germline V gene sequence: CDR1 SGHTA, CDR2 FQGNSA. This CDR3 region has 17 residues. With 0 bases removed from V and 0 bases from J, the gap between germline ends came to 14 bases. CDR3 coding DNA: TGTGCCAGCAGCTTAGCGCTCAGGATACTTATGAACACTGAAGCTTTCTTT. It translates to CASSLALRILMNTEAFF.

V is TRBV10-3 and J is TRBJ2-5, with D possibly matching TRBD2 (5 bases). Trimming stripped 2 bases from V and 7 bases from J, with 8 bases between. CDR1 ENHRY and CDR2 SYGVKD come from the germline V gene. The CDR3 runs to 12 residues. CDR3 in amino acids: CAISEGEGTQYF. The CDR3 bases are TGTGCCATCAGTGAGGGTGAGGGGACCCAGTACTTC.

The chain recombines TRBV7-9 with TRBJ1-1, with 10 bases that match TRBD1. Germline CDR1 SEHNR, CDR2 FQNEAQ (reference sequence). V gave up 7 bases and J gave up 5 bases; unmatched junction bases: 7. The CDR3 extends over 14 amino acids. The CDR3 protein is CASTTGTGETEAFF. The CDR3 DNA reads TGTGCCAGCACCACCGGGACAGGGGAAACTGAAGCTTTCTTT.

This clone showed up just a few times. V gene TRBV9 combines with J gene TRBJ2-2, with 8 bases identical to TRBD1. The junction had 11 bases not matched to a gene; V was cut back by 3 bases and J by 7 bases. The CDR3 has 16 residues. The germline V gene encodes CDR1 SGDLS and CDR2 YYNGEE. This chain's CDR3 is CASSAQTGDEGGELFF. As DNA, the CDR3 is TGTGCCAGCAGCGCTCAGACAGGGGATGAAGGCGGGGAGCTGTTTTTT.

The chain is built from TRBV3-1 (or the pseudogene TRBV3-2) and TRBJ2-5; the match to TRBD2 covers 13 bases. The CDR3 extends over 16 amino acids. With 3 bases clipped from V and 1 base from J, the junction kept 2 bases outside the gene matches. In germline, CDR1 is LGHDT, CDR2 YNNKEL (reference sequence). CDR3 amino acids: CASSHGTSGVQETQYF. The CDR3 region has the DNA TGTGCCAGCAGCCACGGGACTAGCGGGGTCCAAGAGACCCAGTACTTC.

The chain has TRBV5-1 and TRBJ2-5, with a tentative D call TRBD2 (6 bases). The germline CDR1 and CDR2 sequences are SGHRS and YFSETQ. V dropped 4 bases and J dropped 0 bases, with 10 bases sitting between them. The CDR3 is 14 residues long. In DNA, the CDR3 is TGCGCCAGCAGCCCGGGGACTTACCAAGAGACCCAGTACTTC. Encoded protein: CASSPGTYQETQYF.

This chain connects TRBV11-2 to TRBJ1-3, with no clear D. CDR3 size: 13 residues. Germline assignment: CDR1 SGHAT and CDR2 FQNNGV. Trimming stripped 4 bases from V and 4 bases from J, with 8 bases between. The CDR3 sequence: CASSSSPGNTIYF. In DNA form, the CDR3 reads TGTGCCAGCAGCTCCTCCCCCGGAAACACCATATATTTT.

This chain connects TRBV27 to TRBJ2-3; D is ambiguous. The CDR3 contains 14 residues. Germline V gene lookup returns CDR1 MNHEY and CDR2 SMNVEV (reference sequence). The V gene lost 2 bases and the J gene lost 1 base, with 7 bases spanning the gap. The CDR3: CASSLHYRTDTQYF. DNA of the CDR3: TGTGCCAGCAGTTTACACTACCGCACAGATACGCAGTATTTT.

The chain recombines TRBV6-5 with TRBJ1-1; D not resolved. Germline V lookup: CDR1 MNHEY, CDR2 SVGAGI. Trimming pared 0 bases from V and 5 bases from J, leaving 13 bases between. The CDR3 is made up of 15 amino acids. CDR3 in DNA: TGTGCCAGCAGTTACTCTTTAGGAGGGCGGACTGAAGCTTTCTTT. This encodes CASSYSLGGRTEAFF.

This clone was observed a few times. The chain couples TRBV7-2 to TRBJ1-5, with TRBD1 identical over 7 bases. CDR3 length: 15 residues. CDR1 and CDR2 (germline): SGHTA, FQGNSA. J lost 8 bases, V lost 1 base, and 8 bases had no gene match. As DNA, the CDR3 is TGTGCCAGCAGCTTAGAGGGGTCCCAGGGGGAGCCCCAGCATTTT. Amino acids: CASSLEGSQGEPQHF.

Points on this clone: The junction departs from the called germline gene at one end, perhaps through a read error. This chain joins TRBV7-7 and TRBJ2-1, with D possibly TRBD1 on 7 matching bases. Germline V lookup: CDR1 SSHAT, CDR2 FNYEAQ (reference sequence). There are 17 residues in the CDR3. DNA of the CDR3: TGTGCTAGCAGCCCGGGGGCGGTGCGAGGGGGCTCAAATGAGCAGTTCTTC. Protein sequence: CASSPGAVRGGSNEQFF.